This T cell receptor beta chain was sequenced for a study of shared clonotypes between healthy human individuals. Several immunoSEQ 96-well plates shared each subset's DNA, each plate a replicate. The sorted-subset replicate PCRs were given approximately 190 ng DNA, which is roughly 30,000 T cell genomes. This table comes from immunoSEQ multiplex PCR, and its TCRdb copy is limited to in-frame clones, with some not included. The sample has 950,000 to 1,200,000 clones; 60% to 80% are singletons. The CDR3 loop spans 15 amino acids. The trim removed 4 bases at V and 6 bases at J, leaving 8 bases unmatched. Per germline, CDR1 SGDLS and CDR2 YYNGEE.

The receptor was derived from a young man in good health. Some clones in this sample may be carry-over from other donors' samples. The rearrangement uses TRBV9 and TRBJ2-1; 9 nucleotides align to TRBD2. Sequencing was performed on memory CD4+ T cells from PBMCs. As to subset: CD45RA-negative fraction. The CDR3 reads CASSKIAGASNEQFF. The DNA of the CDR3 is TGTGCCAGCAGCAAAATAGCGGGGGCCTCCAATGAGCAGTTCTTC.